The 2 T cell receptor beta chains presented below share a single source sample, sequenced in a study of shared clonotypes between healthy human individuals. TCRdb's table, derived via immunoSEQ multiplex PCR, lists solely in-frame clones and lacks some. Of some 2,000,000 clones in the sample, less than 95% are singletons; the top ten hold roughly 1%. The naive CD8 population came from CD45RO-negative cells selected for CCR7, without terminally differentiated effector memory CD45RA+ cells. The sample comprised naive CD8+ T cells sorted from blood. These receptors were collected from a man between 18 and 35 years old in good health.

The chain carries TRBV19 and TRBJ1-2, with D perhaps matching TRBD1 (6 bases). Between the trimmed V and J ends, which lost 7 bases and 4 bases, there was a span of 13 bases. The germline V gene encodes CDR1 LNHDA and CDR2 SQIVND (reference sequence). This CDR3 has 13 amino acids. The CDR3 DNA follows: TGTGCCAGTACACACAGGGCGGGCTATGGCTACACCTTC. It yields the protein CASTHRAGYGYTF.

The chain employs TRBV11-2 and TRBJ2-2, with unresolved D. The CDR3 extends over 15 amino acids. V was pared by 1 base and J by 4 bases, with 10 bases between. CDR1 is SGHAT and CDR2 is FQNNGV in the germline V gene. CDR3 in DNA: TGTGCCAGCAGCTTAGGGAGCTTAGCCACCGGGGAGCTGTTTTTT. Protein: CASSLGSLATGELFF.